This T cell receptor (beta chain) was identified in a study of T-cell reconstitution after alpha-beta-depleted transplantation in children. A library of TCRbeta sequences, prepared with unique molecular identifiers, was generated. TCRdb itself ran the PCR reads through MiXCR, one entry per CDR3 protein. The sample carries roughly 400,000 distinct CDR3 sequences, around 20% recorded once. Deletions cut 1 base from V and 6 bases from J, with 13 bases between. Germline-derived CDR1 and CDR2 are SGHTA and FQGNSA. The CDR3 contains 14 residues. This clonotype was seen many times. This receptor was identified in a human donor who donated a stem cell graft to a child with acute myeloid leukemia. The chain has TRBV7-2 and TRBJ2-7; D is possibly TRBD2 (6 bases). This sample comprised PBMCs from the stem cell graft donor, obtained from the stem cell graft. CDR3 sequence reads: CASSLVSGGREQYF. The CDR3 DNA sequence: TGTGCCAGCAGCTTAGTTAGCGGTGGTCGCGAGCAGTACTTC.